The 26 T cell receptor beta chains below were found in one sample sequenced in a study of T cells after yellow fever vaccination. TCRdb called the 5' RACE reads again in MiXCR, with one record for every CDR3 protein. The table includes some 80,000 distinct CDR3 sequences, about an eighth detected once. This specimen consisted of CD8+ T cells not binding an NS4B(214-222) dextramer, sorted from PBMCs, obtained 21 days after the first yellow fever vaccination. The receptors were sampled from a man between 18 and 29 years old who received the YFV17D yellow fever vaccine.

This clonotype was observed a few times. V and J are TRBV4-2 and TRBJ1-5; D is uncertain. The CDR3 is made up of 15 amino acids. The V end lost 4 bases, the J end lost 9 bases, and 19 bases lay between the germline ends. Germline V gene sequence: CDR1 LGHNA, CDR2 YNFKEQ. The CDR3 region has the DNA TGTGCCAGCAGCCTCCGGCATAACGATGGATCGCCCCAGCATTTT. Encoded protein: CASSLRHNDGSPQHF.

In the case of this clonotype: A read error may explain this, as a much larger clone is one base away. The J gene is TRBJ1-2, the V gene TRBV19; D not certain. CDR3 size: 15 residues. Germline loops: CDR1 LNHDA, CDR2 SQIVND (reference sequence). The V and J ends lost 5 bases and 0 bases respectively, with 13 bases between them. This CDR3 is CASSPMNGANYGYTF. The DNA for the CDR3 is TGTGCCAGTAGTCCGATGAACGGGGCTAACTATGGCTACACCTTC.

The CDR3 DNA sequence: TGTGCCAGCAGTAGCGGGGGGTTCCATGAGCAGTTCTTC. This codes for CASSSGGFHEQFF. The chain links TRBV27 to TRBJ2-1, with 9 nucleotides matching TRBD2. Germline V gene lookup returns CDR1 MNHEY and CDR2 SMNVEV (reference sequence). The CDR3 has 13 amino acids. Trimming removed 5 bases from V and 8 bases from J; junction bases left unmatched: 4.

A few counts support this clonotype. The rearrangement joins TRBV12-3 or TRBV12-4 to TRBJ2-5; D call uncertain. The CDR3 length is 15 residues. Between the trimmed V and J ends, which lost 7 bases and 2 bases, there was a span of 17 bases. The CDR3 sequence: CASTESAGDQETQYF. The CDR3 DNA reads as TGTGCCAGCACCGAGTCAGCTGGGGATCAAGAGACCCAGTACTTC.

This clonotype was recorded a few times. CDR3 sequence: CASRRPGQGLYNEQFF. In DNA, the CDR3 is TGTGCCAGCAGGAGACCGGGACAGGGGCTTTACAATGAGCAGTTCTTC. J is TRBJ2-1 and V is TRBV21-1; the table's D gene call, TRBD1, was not cross checked with the DNA. TRBV21-1 is flagged as a pseudogene. This CDR3 spans 16 amino acids.

A few counts support this clonotype. The rearrangement joins TRBV2 to TRBJ2-7, with no clear D. The CDR3 runs to 10 residues. The V gene's germline CDR1 is SNHLY and CDR2 FYNNEI. V was cut by 3 bases and J by 5 bases, with 2 bases left in between. CDR3 loop: CASSDHEQYV. In DNA, the CDR3 is TGTGCCAGCAGTGACCACGAGCAGTACGTC.

This clonotype was seen a handful of times. V and J are TRBV6-5 and TRBJ1-1; a weak D match, TRBD1 (6 bases). Germline V gene lookup returns CDR1 MNHEY and CDR2 SVGAGI. The CDR3 is 15 residues long. V was pared by 3 bases and J by 1 base, with 12 bases between. For the CDR3, the DNA is TGTGCCAGCAGTTATGGCCCGACAGGGAACACTGAAGCTTTCTTT. Protein sequence: CASSYGPTGNTEAFF.

The J gene is TRBJ2-7, the V gene TRBV6-1; perhaps TRBD2 as D (5 bases). The germline V gene encodes CDR1 MNHNS and CDR2 SASEGT. Between the trimmed V and J ends, which lost 5 bases and 3 bases, there was a span of 17 bases. The CDR3 consists of 15 residues. This CDR3 reads CASSLAGWAGYEQYF. CDR3 bases: TGTGCCAGCAGTCTTGCAGGTTGGGCGGGCTACGAGCAGTACTTC.

This clonotype was seen more than once but under ten times. The chain has TRBV7-9 and TRBJ1-2, with 7 bases aligning to TRBD1. The germline V gene encodes CDR1 SEHNR and CDR2 FQNEAQ (reference sequence). The trim removed 4 bases at V and 4 bases at J, leaving 6 bases unmatched. This CDR3 is built from 14 residues. The CDR3 bases are TGTGCCAGCAGCTCCTACAGGGGACTCTATGGCTACACCTTC. This translates into CASSSYRGLYGYTF.

This clonotype was counted only a few times. CDR3 DNA: TGTGCCAGCAGCGTAGGCGTAGATCCGCCGGCCGGGGAGCTGTTTTTT. It yields the protein CASSVGVDPPAGELFF. V usage is TRBV7-9 and J usage is TRBJ2-2; unclear D gene. The germline V gene has CDR1 SEHNR and CDR2 FQNEAQ (reference sequence). Trimming stripped 5 bases from V and 6 bases from J, with 19 bases between. The CDR3 has 16 residues. The entire variable domain, with the rest obtained from reference TRBV7-9 and TRBJ2-2, is as follows: DTGVSQNPRHKITKRGQNVTFRCDPISEHNRLYWYRQTLGQGPEFLTYFQNEAQLEKSRLLSDRFSAERPKGSFSTLEIQRTEQGDSAMYLCASSVGVDPPAGELFFGEGSRLTVL.

This clonotype was seen more than once but under ten times. The rearrangement links TRBV6-2 or TRBV6-3 to TRBJ2-1; perhaps TRBD2 as D (5 bases). The CDR3 sequence is 11 residues long. V was trimmed by 2 bases and J by 14 bases, leaving 10 bases between them. CDR1 and CDR2 from the germline V gene are MNHEY and SVGEGT. DNA for the CDR3: TGTGCCAGCAGTTACGGTGGAGGTGAGTTCTTC. It is translated as CASSYGGGEFF.

The J gene is TRBJ1-4, the V gene TRBV4-1; 12 nucleotides agree with TRBD1. The CDR3 has 17 residues. The V segment lost 2 bases and the J segment 6 bases; nucleotides outside the gene matches: 7. Germline V gene data show CDR1 as MGHRA and CDR2 as YSYEKL. The CDR3 DNA reads TGCGCCAGCAGCCAACCGGGACAGGGGGCCCGGGATGAAAAACTGTTTTTT. It specifies CASSQPGQGARDEKLFF.

This clonotype was seen a handful of times. The chain combines TRBV27 with TRBJ2-6; the D is unclear. V was shortened by 3 bases and J by 2 bases, with 8 bases between the two germline ends. Germline V gives CDR1 MNHEY, CDR2 SMNVEV (reference sequence). There are 15 residues in the CDR3. The CDR3 loop reads CASSFSGTGANVLTF. The CDR3 nucleotides read TGTGCCAGCAGTTTTTCTGGGACTGGGGCCAACGTCCTGACTTTC.

This clonotype was seen more than once but under ten times. This chain links TRBV7-6 with TRBJ2-1, with 13 bases fitting TRBD2. CDR3 size: 17 residues. Germline lookup yields CDR1 SGHVS and CDR2 FNYEAQ. V lost 3 bases and J lost 7; bases outside the gene matches: 9. The CDR3 loop is CASSFGLAGASVNEQFF. Here the CDR3 DNA reads TGTGCCAGCAGCTTTGGACTAGCGGGGGCGAGTGTGAATGAGCAGTTCTTC.

This clonotype appeared a few times. This sequence joins TRBV6-5 and TRBJ2-3; D might be TRBD1 or TRBD2, each matching 5 bases. This CDR3 spans 13 amino acids. V was shortened by 4 bases and J by 4 bases, with 9 bases between the two germline ends. CDR1 and CDR2 from the germline V gene are MNHEY and SVGAGI. DNA for the CDR3: TGTGCCAGCAGTTTTGGGACCTCAGATACGCAGTATTTT. Amino acids: CASSFGTSDTQYF.

This clonotype was counted a few times. The chain recombines TRBV7-9 with TRBJ2-3; no clear D. Looked up from germline, CDR1 is SEHNR and CDR2 is FQNEAQ (reference sequence). V shed 4 bases and J shed 6 bases, with 11 bases lying between them. This CDR3 region has 13 residues. The CDR3 sequence: CASSSPLGDTQYF. The CDR3 coding sequence is TGTGCCAGCAGCTCACCGTTGGGGGATACGCAGTATTTT. Together with reference TRBV7-9 and TRBJ2-3, the CDR3 gives the full variable domain: DTGVSQNPRHKITKRGQNVTFRCDPISEHNRLYWYRQTLGQGPEFLTYFQNEAQLEKSRLLSDRFSAERPKGSFSTLEIQRTEQGDSAMYLCASSSPLGDTQYFGPGTRLTVL.

The V and J genes are TRBV7-9 and TRBJ1-2, with a possible D match to TRBD1 (6 bases). The CDR3 spans 14 residues. Trimming took off 4 bases at V and 3 bases at J, with 12 bases between the two ends. Germline values: CDR1 SEHNR, CDR2 FQNEAQ (reference sequence). CDR3 nucleotide sequence: TGTGCCAGCAGCTCCGGGACATCTTACTATGGCTACACCTTC. Translated, it gives CASSSGTSYYGYTF. Together with reference TRBV7-9 and TRBJ1-2, the CDR3 gives the full variable domain: DTGVSQNPRHKITKRGQNVTFRCDPISEHNRLYWYRQTLGQGPEFLTYFQNEAQLEKSRLLSDRFSAERPKGSFSTLEIQRTEQGDSAMYLCASSSGTSYYGYTFGSGTRLTVV.

This clonotype was seen more than once but under ten times. The rearrangement uses TRBV4-1 and TRBJ1-4, with D possibly matching TRBD1 (6 bases). Germline lookup yields CDR1 MGHRA and CDR2 YSYEKL. The CDR3 has 16 residues. With 0 bases removed from V and 6 bases from J, the gap between germline ends came to 14 bases. CDR3 DNA: TGCGCCAGCAGCCAAGATAGTACAGGGCGGGATGAAAAACTGTTTTTT. Encoded protein: CASSQDSTGRDEKLFF.

Of note for this clonotype: Relative to the germline gene, one junction end is altered; a read error may explain this. The chain employs TRBV7-6 and TRBJ2-5; 10 bases agree with TRBD2. Germline CDR1 SGHVS, CDR2 FNYEAQ. The CDR3 has 15 residues. CDR3 in amino acids: CASNLAGGINETQYF. CDR3 bases: TGTGCCAGCAACTTAGCGGGGGGCATCAATGAGACCCAGTACTTC. The variable domain in full, with the rest retrieved from reference TRBV7-6 and TRBJ2-5, is GAGVSQSPRYKVTKRGQDVALRCDPISGHVSLYWYRQALGQGPEFLTYFNYEAQQDKSGLPNDRFSAERPEGSISTLTIQRTEQRDSAMYRCASNLAGGINETQYFGPGTRLLVL.

This clonotype showed up many times. This chain uses TRBV5-5 with TRBJ1-1, with D perhaps matching TRBD1 (5 bases). The CDR3 sequence is 14 residues long. From germline, CDR1 is SGHKS and CDR2 YYEKEE (reference sequence). Deletions cut 3 bases from V and 5 bases from J, with 14 bases between. The CDR3: CASSSTQGATEAFF. The CDR3 nucleotides read TGTGCCAGCAGCTCTACTCAAGGGGCAACTGAAGCTTTCTTT.

This clonotype has a handful of counts. The rearrangement joins TRBV11-2 to TRBJ1-3; D unclear. V was pared by 1 base and J by 0 bases, with 10 bases between. Germline CDR1 reads SGHAT; CDR2 reads FQNNGV. This CDR3 region has 16 residues. The CDR3 coding sequence is TGTGCCAGCAGCTTAGTTGGCAGGTCCTCTGGAAACACCATATATTTT. Its translation: CASSLVGRSSGNTIYF. Supplemented by reference TRBV11-2 and TRBJ1-3, the full variable domain reads EAGVAQSPRYKIIEKRQSVAFWCNPISGHATLYWYQQILGQGPKLLIQFQNNGVVDDSQLPKDRFSAERLKGVDSTLKIQPAKLEDSAVYLCASSLVGRSSGNTIYFGEGSWLTVV.

This clonotype was observed a handful of times. The chain joins TRBV7-9 to TRBJ1-1; no clear D. CDR3 length: 11 residues. Germline CDR1 SEHNR, CDR2 FQNEAQ (reference sequence). V was pared by 3 bases and J by 7 bases, with 6 bases between. CDR3 nucleotides: TGTGCCAGCAGCTTTGGTATTGAAGCTTTCTTT. It codes for CASSFGIEAFF.

This clonotype showed up just a few times. V is TRBV27 and J is TRBJ2-2; D is perhaps TRBD2 (5 bases). V was shortened by 4 bases and J by 6 bases, with 12 bases between the two germline ends. Germline V CDR1 and CDR2: MNHEY, SMNVEV (reference sequence). The CDR3 contains 14 residues. The CDR3 spells CASSYRGGAGELFF. Here the CDR3 DNA reads TGTGCCAGCAGTTATAGAGGAGGCGCCGGGGAGCTGTTTTTT.

This clonotype was detected only a few times. V is TRBV7-6 and J is TRBJ2-3; the match to TRBD2 covers 8 bases. Germline assignment: CDR1 SGHVS and CDR2 FNYEAQ. The V segment lost 5 bases and the J segment 1 base; nucleotides outside the gene matches: 8. The CDR3 length is 16 residues. The CDR3 coding sequence is TGTGCCAGCAGCCATTTAGAGACTAGCGGCACAGATACGCAGTATTTT. This encodes CASSHLETSGTDTQYF. The full variable domain, rest sourced from reference TRBV7-6 and TRBJ2-3, is GAGVSQSPRYKVTKRGQDVALRCDPISGHVSLYWYRQALGQGPEFLTYFNYEAQQDKSGLPNDRFSAERPEGSISTLTIQRTEQRDSAMYRCASSHLETSGTDTQYFGPGTRLTVL.

This clonotype showed up just a few times. V usage is TRBV29-1 and J usage is TRBJ2-7; D may be TRBD1 (5 bases). V was clipped by 4 bases and J by 6 bases, with 7 bases between them. CDR1 is SQVTM and CDR2 is ANQGSEA in the germline V gene. This CDR3 is 10 amino acids long. The CDR3 sequence is CSVGGLEQYF. The CDR3 nucleotides read TGCAGCGTTGGGGGCCTCGAGCAGTACTTC.

This clonotype appeared a few times. This sequence joins TRBV11-2 and TRBJ2-1, with 9 bases fitting TRBD1. The germline V gene has CDR1 SGHAT and CDR2 FQNNGV. V shed 6 bases, J shed 2 bases, and the junction held 8 bases outside the gene matches. The CDR3 has 16 amino acids. The CDR3 DNA reads as TGTGCCAGCAGTTACGAGGGGACAGGGACCTACAATGAGCAGTTCTTC. Amino acids: CASSYEGTGTYNEQFF.